The next 17 T cell receptor beta chains were all read from a single sample in a study of patients and donors after allogeneic stem cell transplantation. TCRdb fed the RT-PCR reads into MiXCR, producing one record per CDR3 protein. The table includes 410,000 or so distinct CDR3 sequences, approximately 16% detected once. The sequenced sample consisted of blood, either unsorted or a sorted T cell fraction (not recorded which). Source of these receptors: a human donor who was either an allogeneic HSCT recipient or a stem cell or donor lymphocyte infusion donor (not recorded which). It is not recorded whose cells these are; they may come from a transplant donor.

J is TRBJ2-5 and V is TRBV6-1; TRBD2 agrees at 7 bases. V dropped 10 bases and J dropped 3; count of bases not matched to a gene: 8. CDR1 and CDR2 from the germline V gene are MNHNS and SASEGT. The CDR3 is made up of 13 amino acids. CDR3 DNA: TGTGCCACCCGGGCTAGCGGTGAAGAGACCCAGTACTTC. Its protein is CATRASGEETQYF.

This clonotype came up many times. The chain carries TRBV5-1 and TRBJ2-3; tentatively, D is TRBD2 (5 bases). This CDR3 has 15 residues. Trimming pared 0 bases from V and 0 bases from J, leaving 8 bases between. CDR1 and CDR2 (germline): SGHRS, YFSETQ. The chain's CDR3 is CASSLESGSTDTQYF. In DNA form, the CDR3 reads TGCGCCAGCAGCTTGGAATCGGGAAGCACAGATACGCAGTATTTT.

This clonotype was observed many times. This chain joins TRBV28 and TRBJ2-7; the D is unclear. CDR3 length: 12 residues. Germline assignment: CDR1 MDHEN and CDR2 SYDVKM. Trimming took off 2 bases at V and 4 bases at J, with 6 bases between the two ends. CDR3 nucleotides: TGTGCCAGCAGTTTAACCGAGTACGAGCAGTACTTC. Its protein is CASSLTEYEQYF.

This clonotype appeared many times. CDR3 amino acids: CASSRTREKLFF. In DNA form, the CDR3 reads TGCGCCAGCAGTCGGACGCGTGAAAAACTGTTTTTT. This rearrangement joins TRBV4-1 to TRBJ1-4; D is unresolved. CDR1 is MGHRA, CDR2 YSYEKL, per germline. V lost 6 bases and J lost 7, with 9 bases in between. This CDR3 comprises 12 residues.

This clonotype showed up many times. This chain uses TRBV5-1 with TRBJ2-1; 12 nucleotides line up with TRBD2. Germline CDR1 is SGHRS and CDR2 is YFSETQ. V lost 0 bases and J lost 7; bases outside the gene matches: 11. This CDR3 is 18 amino acids long. The CDR3 protein is CASSLAGLAGGPDNEQFF. The CDR3 coding sequence is TGCGCCAGCAGCTTGGCCGGTCTAGCGGGAGGGCCTGATAATGAGCAGTTCTTC.

This sequence joins TRBV3-1 and TRBJ2-1; 10 bases are shared with TRBD2. V lost 1 base to trimming and J lost 5 bases; unmatched junction nucleotides: 5. In germline, CDR1 is LGHDT, CDR2 YNNKEL (reference sequence). The CDR3 covers 16 residues. Here the CDR3 reads CASSQGASGSHNEQFF. The CDR3 DNA follows: TGTGCCAGCAGCCAAGGGGCTAGCGGGAGCCACAATGAGCAGTTCTTC.

The chain combines TRBV4-1 with TRBJ2-7; D is perhaps TRBD2 (7 bases). Germline CDR1 reads MGHRA; CDR2 reads YSYEKL. The V end lost 0 bases, the J end lost 12 bases, and 15 bases lay between the germline ends. The CDR3 spans 13 residues. CDR3 in DNA: TGCGCCAGCAGCCAAGACCCTAGCGGAGGGGGGTACTTC. This encodes CASSQDPSGGGYF.

This clonotype has just a few counts. CDR3 region: CASNRGMNTEAFF. CDR3 nucleotide sequence: TGTGCCAGCAACAGGGGGATGAACACTGAAGCTTTCTTT. The gene calls are TRBV21-1 and TRBJ1-1; the listed D gene, TRBD1, was not tested against the DNA. TRBV21-1 is a pseudogene. The CDR3 runs 13 residues.

The chain employs TRBV24-1 and TRBJ2-5, with a tentative D call TRBD2 (5 bases). Trimming pared 5 bases from V and 4 bases from J, leaving 7 bases between. Germline CDR1 reads KGHDR; CDR2 reads SFDVKD. This CDR3 comprises 12 residues. The CDR3 bases are TGTGCCACCAGTGGTGGGAGAGAGACCCAGTACTTC. This sequence encodes CATSGGRETQYF.

This clonotype was counted only a few times. The chain recombines TRBV5-1 with TRBJ2-7, with D hard to call. With 0 bases removed from V and 2 bases from J, the gap between germline ends came to 15 bases. The CDR3 contains 16 residues. CDR1 SGHRS and CDR2 YFSETQ come from the germline V gene. CDR3 in DNA: TGCGCCAGCAGCTTGGTGGAAATGATGGGTCCCTACGAGCAGTACTTC. Its protein is CASSLVEMMGPYEQYF.

This clonotype showed up just a few times. The chain uses TRBV9 and TRBJ1-6, with 7 bases that match TRBD1. Germline loops: CDR1 SGDLS, CDR2 YYNGEE. J gave up 10 bases and V 4 bases, and 5 bases lay outside the gene matches. The CDR3 consists of 13 residues. CDR3 bases: TGTGCCAGCAGCATGGGACAGCTCTCACCCCTCCACTTT. Translated, it gives CASSMGQLSPLHF.

This clonotype appeared a few times. J is TRBJ1-2 and V is TRBV6-2 or TRBV6-3, with 12 bases fitting TRBD1. The V gene end was trimmed by 7 bases and the J gene end by 7 bases; junction bases not matched to a gene: 10. CDR1 and CDR2 (germline): MNHEY, SVGEGT. This CDR3 has 15 amino acids. The CDR3 loop reads CASTLTGTGGSGYTF. CDR3 coding DNA: TGTGCCAGCACCCTAACTGGGACAGGGGGCAGTGGCTACACCTTC.

The rearrangement links TRBV28 to TRBJ1-2; D remains unclear. CDR3 size: 15 residues. CDR1 and CDR2 (germline): MDHEN, SYDVKM. Trimming pared 1 base from V and 5 bases from J, leaving 14 bases between. The CDR3 DNA follows: TGTGCCAGCAGTTTATTTGGGAAGAGCTTTTATGGCTACACCTTC. Translated, it gives CASSLFGKSFYGYTF.

This clonotype was observed once. No conserved phenylalanine or tryptophan ends this CDR3, so it is likely a read error. The chain couples TRBV20-1 to TRBJ2-1; 12 bases are shared with TRBD2. Germline CDR1 is DFQATT and CDR2 is SNEGSKA (reference sequence). The CDR3 spans 17 residues. V shed 2 bases and J 2 bases; nucleotides not matched to a gene: 7. In DNA, the CDR3 is TGCAGTGCTAGATTCACTAGCGGGGGGCAAGCCTACAATGAGCAGTTCTCC. The encoded protein is CSARFTSGGQAYNEQFS.

This clonotype was picked up many times. The J gene is TRBJ1-5, the V gene TRBV5-1, with 8 bases aligning to TRBD1. The CDR3 contains 15 residues. The V gene's germline CDR1 is SGHRS and CDR2 YFSETQ. J lost 4 bases, V lost 0 bases, and 3 bases had no gene match. The CDR3 loop is CASSLEGQGNQPQHF. The DNA for the CDR3 is TGCGCCAGCAGCTTGGAAGGACAGGGTAATCAGCCCCAGCATTTT.

In this sample, this clonotype turned up a few times. The CDR3 DNA is TGCAGTGCGCAAGAGACAGGGGTCTCCTACAATGAGCAGTTCTTC. It is translated as CSAQETGVSYNEQFF. This chain links TRBV20-1 with TRBJ2-1; the match to TRBD1 covers 8 bases. Trimming cost V 6 bases and J 0 bases; bases outside gene matches: 7. The germline V gene encodes CDR1 DFQATT and CDR2 SNEGSKA (reference sequence). CDR3 size: 15 residues.

Only a few counts were recorded for this clonotype. The chain uses TRBV12-3 or TRBV12-4 and TRBJ2-3, with D possibly TRBD1 on 6 matching bases. Trimming took 6 bases from V and 5 from J, leaving 27 bases between them. The CDR3 spans 18 residues. The CDR3 loop is CASSPGVGWGRLLDTQYF. The CDR3 DNA reads as TGTGCCAGCAGCCCAGGGGTAGGATGGGGCCGATTGTTAGATACGCAGTATTTT.